One TCR beta chain is described in this entry. This entry belongs to a study of blood T cell repertoires in COVID-19. Whole-study context: Specimens from acute and convalescent COVID-19 originated in the United States, Italy and Spain. Sources were T cells, B-cell-depleted T cells, or PBMCs; the material itself was cDNA or gDNA.

Germline CDR1 and CDR2: SGHDT and YYEEEE. The V and J ends lost 4 bases and 7 bases respectively, with 11 bases between them. This CDR3 spans 12 amino acids. In the original analysis: Quantification of nucleated cells was approximated via reference gene primer amplification. This table comes from immunoSEQ multiplex PCR, and its TCRdb copy is limited to in-frame clones, with some not included. D and trimming were read from the DNA, whereas the V and J calls and clone size are those reported in that table. The table records 140,000 to 150,000 clones, 75% to 90% of them present only once. V is TRBV5-6 and J is TRBJ1-2; D is possibly TRBD1 (5 bases). The material sequenced was peripheral blood. The TCR comes from a woman in her sixties with active COVID-19. DNA for the CDR3: TGTGCCAGCAGCACCAGGGTTGGTGGCTACACCTTC. It is translated as CASSTRVGGYTF.